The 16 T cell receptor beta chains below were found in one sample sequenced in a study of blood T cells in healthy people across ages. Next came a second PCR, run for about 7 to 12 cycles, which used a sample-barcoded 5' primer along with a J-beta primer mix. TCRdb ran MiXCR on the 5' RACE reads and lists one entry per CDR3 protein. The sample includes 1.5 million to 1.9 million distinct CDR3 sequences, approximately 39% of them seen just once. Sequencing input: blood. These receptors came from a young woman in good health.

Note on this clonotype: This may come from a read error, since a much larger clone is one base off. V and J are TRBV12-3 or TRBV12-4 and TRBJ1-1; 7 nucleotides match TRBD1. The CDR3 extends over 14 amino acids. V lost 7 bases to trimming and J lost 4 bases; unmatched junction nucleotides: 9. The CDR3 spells CASKRSTGSTEAFF. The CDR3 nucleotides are TGTGCCAGCAAACGTTCGACAGGGAGCACTGAAGCTTTCTTT.

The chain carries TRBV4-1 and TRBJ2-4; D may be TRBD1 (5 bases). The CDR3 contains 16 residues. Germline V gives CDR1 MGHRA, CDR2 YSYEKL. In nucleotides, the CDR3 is TGCTGGATAGGGCAGGCGCGAAAGGGGGCCAAAAACATTCAGTACTTC. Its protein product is CWIGQARKGAKNIQYF.

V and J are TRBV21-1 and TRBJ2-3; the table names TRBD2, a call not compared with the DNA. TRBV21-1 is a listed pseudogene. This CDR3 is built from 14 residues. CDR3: CASGLWALTDTQYF. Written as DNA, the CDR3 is TGTGCCAGCGGTCTATGGGCCCTCACAGATACGCAGTATTTT.

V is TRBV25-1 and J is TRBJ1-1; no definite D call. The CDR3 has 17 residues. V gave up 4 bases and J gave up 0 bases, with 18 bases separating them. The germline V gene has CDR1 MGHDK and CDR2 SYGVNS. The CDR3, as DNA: TGTGCCAGCAGTGGTAGCCCGGAGGCACTTCTGAACACTGAAGCTTTCTTT. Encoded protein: CASSGSPEALLNTEAFF.

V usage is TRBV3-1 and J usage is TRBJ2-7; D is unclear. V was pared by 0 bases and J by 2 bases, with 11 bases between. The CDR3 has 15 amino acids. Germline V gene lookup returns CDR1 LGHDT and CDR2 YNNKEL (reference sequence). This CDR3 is CASSQDGSLTYEQYF. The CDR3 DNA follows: TGTGCCAGCAGCCAAGATGGCAGTCTGACCTACGAGCAGTACTTC.

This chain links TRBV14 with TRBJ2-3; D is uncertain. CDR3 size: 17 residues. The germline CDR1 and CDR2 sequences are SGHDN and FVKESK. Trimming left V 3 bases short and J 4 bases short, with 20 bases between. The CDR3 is CASSQKKLRNSPDTQYF. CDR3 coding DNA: TGTGCCAGCAGCCAGAAGAAGCTGAGAAATTCTCCAGATACGCAGTATTTT.

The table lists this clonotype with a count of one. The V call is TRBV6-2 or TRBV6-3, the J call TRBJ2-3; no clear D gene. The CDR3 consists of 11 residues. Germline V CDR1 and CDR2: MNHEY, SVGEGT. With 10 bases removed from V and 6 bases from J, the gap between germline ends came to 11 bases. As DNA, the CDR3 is TGTGCCATCACTGACCGGGATACGCAGTATTTT. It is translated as CAITDRDTQYF.

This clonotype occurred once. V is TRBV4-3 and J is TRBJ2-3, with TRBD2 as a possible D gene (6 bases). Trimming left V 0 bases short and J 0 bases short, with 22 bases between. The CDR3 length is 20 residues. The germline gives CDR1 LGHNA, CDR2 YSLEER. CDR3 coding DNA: TGCGCCAGCAGCCAAGATTTGGCGAGTGGGACTGGGGCTAGCACAGATACGCAGTATTTT. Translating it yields CASSQDLASGTGASTDTQYF.

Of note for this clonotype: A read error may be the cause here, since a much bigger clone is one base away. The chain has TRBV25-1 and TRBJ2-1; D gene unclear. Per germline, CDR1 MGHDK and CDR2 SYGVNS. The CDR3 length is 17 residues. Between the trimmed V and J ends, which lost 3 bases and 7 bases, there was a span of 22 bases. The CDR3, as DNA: TGTGCCAGCAGTGAGACCCCTCTAGACCCCGGCTGTAATGAGCAGTTCTTC. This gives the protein CASSETPLDPGCNEQFF.

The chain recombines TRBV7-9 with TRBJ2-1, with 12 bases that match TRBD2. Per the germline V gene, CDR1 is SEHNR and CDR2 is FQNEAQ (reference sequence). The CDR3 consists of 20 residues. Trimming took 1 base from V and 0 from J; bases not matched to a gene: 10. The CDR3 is CASSLGLAGGLKPSYNEQFF. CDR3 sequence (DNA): TGTGCCAGCAGCTTAGGTCTAGCGGGAGGGCTGAAGCCCTCCTACAATGAGCAGTTCTTC. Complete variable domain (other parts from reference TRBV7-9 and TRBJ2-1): DTGVSQNPRHKITKRGQNVTFRCDPISEHNRLYWYRQTLGQGPEFLTYFQNEAQLEKSRLLSDRFSAERPKGSFSTLEIQRTEQGDSAMYLCASSLGLAGGLKPSYNEQFFGPGTRLTVL.

The CDR3 coding sequence is TGTGCCAGCAGTTGGAGCGGGAGGGCCTTAGGTGAGCAGTTCTTC. The encoded protein is CASSWSGRALGEQFF. The rearrangement links TRBV12-3 or TRBV12-4 to TRBJ2-1; TRBD2 agrees at 10 bases. This CDR3 is built from 15 residues. The junction had 9 bases not matched to a gene; V was cut back by 4 bases and J by 9 bases.

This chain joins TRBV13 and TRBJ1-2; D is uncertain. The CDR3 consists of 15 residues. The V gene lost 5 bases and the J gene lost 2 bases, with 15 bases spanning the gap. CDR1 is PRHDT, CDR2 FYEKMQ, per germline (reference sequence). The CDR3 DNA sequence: TGTGCCAGCAGCCGCTGGACCCTGGGGAACTATGGCTACACCTTC. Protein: CASSRWTLGNYGYTF.

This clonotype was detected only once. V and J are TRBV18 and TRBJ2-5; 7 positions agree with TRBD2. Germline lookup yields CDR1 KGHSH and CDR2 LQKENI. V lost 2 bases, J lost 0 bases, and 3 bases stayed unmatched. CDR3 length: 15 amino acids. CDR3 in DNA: TGTGCCAGCTCACCATCGCGGGGGTACCAAGAGACCCAGTACTTC. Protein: CASSPSRGYQETQYF.

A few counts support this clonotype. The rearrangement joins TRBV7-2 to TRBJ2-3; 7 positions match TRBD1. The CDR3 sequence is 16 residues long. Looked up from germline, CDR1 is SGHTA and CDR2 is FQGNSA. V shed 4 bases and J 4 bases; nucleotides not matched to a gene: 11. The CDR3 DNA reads TGTGCCAGCAGCTCGTCGACAGGGTCAATTGCAGATACGCAGTATTTT. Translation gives CASSSSTGSIADTQYF.

DNA of the CDR3: TGTGCCAGCAGTGACGATTACTCTGGGGCCAACGTCCTGACTTTC. Translating it yields CASSDDYSGANVLTF. The chain carries TRBV25-1 and TRBJ2-6, with D hard to call. Germline V gene data show CDR1 as MGHDK and CDR2 as SYGVNS. Trimming cost V 3 bases and J 0 bases, with 6 bases left between them. CDR3 length: 15 residues.

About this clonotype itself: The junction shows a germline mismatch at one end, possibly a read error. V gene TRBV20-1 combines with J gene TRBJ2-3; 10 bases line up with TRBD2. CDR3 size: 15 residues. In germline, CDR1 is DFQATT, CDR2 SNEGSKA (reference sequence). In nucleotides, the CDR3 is TGCAGTTCTAGCGGGAGCCCCCGTAGCACAGATACGCAGTATTTT. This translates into CSSSGSPRSTDTQYF.